Shown below are 28 T cell receptor beta chains from a single sample sequenced in a study of blood T cell repertoires in COVID-19. Sequenced by immunoSEQ multiplex PCR; TCRdb stores in-frame clones only, minus some. The sample has a few hundred thousand clones; roughly 83% are singletons. Material for sequencing was peripheral blood. Every receptor here comes from a man older than 75 with acute or convalescent COVID-19.

This sequence joins TRBV7-2 and TRBJ2-7; 7 bases are a match to TRBD1. This CDR3 spans 15 amino acids. Trimming took 4 bases from V and 2 from J; bases not matched to a gene: 8. CDR1 SGHTA and CDR2 FQGNSA come from the germline V gene. The CDR3, as DNA: TGTGCCAGCAGCTGGGGACAGTCGCTGACCTACGAGCAGTACTTC. Translation: CASSWGQSLTYEQYF.

The chain has TRBV27 and TRBJ1-4, with D possibly matching TRBD1 (6 bases). The V gene lost 4 bases and the J gene lost 5 bases, with 14 bases spanning the gap. Germline V gene sequence: CDR1 MNHEY, CDR2 SMNVEV (reference sequence). This CDR3 has 15 amino acids. The CDR3 coding sequence is TGTGCCAGCAGTTCTTGGGGGCGAGGGAATGAAAAACTGTTTTTT. Protein sequence: CASSSWGRGNEKLFF.

The chain carries TRBV21-1 and TRBJ1-5; the D segment call TRBD1 is taken from the table without a DNA check. TRBV21-1 is marked as a pseudogene. The CDR3 contains 14 residues. The CDR3 nucleotides are TGTGCCAGCAGCGGAGACAGGAGAAGCCAGCCCCAGCATTTT. As protein: CASSGDRRSQPQHF.

Only one count was recorded for this clone. The V call is TRBV18, the J call TRBJ1-1, with D perhaps matching TRBD1 (5 bases). This CDR3 spans 15 amino acids. Germline assignment: CDR1 KGHSH and CDR2 LQKENI. The ends were cut back, 2 bases at V and 0 bases at J, with 10 bases in the middle. CDR3 protein: CASSPVQDMNTEAFF. The CDR3 coding sequence is TGTGCCAGCTCACCAGTTCAGGACATGAACACTGAAGCTTTCTTT.

The chain links TRBV30 to TRBJ2-7, with 7 bases that match TRBD2. Per the germline V gene, CDR1 is GTSNPN and CDR2 is SVGIG (reference sequence). The CDR3 has 13 residues. The V gene end was trimmed by 8 bases and the J gene end by 2 bases; junction bases not matched to a gene: 9. The CDR3 DNA reads TGTGCCACTACCTCTCTAGCGGCCTACGAGCAGTACTTC. It yields the protein CATTSLAAYEQYF.

The genes are TRBV4-2 and TRBJ2-2; TRBD2 agrees at 8 bases. The CDR3 length is 17 residues. With 4 bases clipped from V and 4 bases from J, the junction kept 11 bases outside the gene matches. Germline V gives CDR1 LGHNA, CDR2 YNFKEQ. CDR3 residues: CASSPNRGGRLTGELFF. In nucleotides, the CDR3 is TGTGCCAGCAGCCCGAATCGGGGGGGACGGCTCACCGGGGAGCTGTTTTTT.

The sample holds one count of this clone. This rearrangement joins TRBV28 to TRBJ1-6; 7 nucleotides match TRBD1. V lost 7 bases to trimming and J lost 7 bases; unmatched junction nucleotides: 10. Per germline, CDR1 MDHEN and CDR2 SYDVKM. The CDR3 totals 15 residues. The CDR3 DNA follows: TGTGCCAGCAATCGTCGGGGGACAGAGAATTCACCCCTCCACTTT. Translating it yields CASNRRGTENSPLHF.

The chain has TRBV6-1 and TRBJ1-2, with D perhaps TRBD1 (6 bases). In germline, CDR1 is MNHNS, CDR2 SASEGT. V was pared by 3 bases and J by 3 bases, with 17 bases between. The CDR3 totals 16 residues. In DNA, the CDR3 is TGTGCCAGCAGTGACGTTCTTAACAGGGTTGACTATGGCTACACCTTC. It encodes CASSDVLNRVDYGYTF.

On this clone itself: The sample carries other DNA sequences with the same CDR3. The chain links TRBV11-2 to TRBJ2-7; D unresolved. Trimming cost V 6 bases and J 3 bases, with 3 bases left between them. CDR1 and CDR2 (germline): SGHAT, FQNNGV. The CDR3 is 10 residues long. The CDR3 spells CASSLYEQYF. In nucleotides, the CDR3 is TGTGCCAGCAGTCTCTACGAGCAGTACTTC.

This clone was detected only a few times. V usage is TRBV6-5 and J usage is TRBJ2-7, with a weak D call TRBD2 (5 bases). V was clipped by 10 bases and J by 2 bases, with 12 bases between them. The germline V gene encodes CDR1 MNHEY and CDR2 SVGAGI. The CDR3 spans 12 residues. CDR3 DNA sequence: TGTGCCACCCGGGGAGAGGCCTACGAGCAGTACTTC. It yields the protein CATRGEAYEQYF.

The genes are TRBV12-3 or TRBV12-4 and TRBJ2-5; 7 bases align to TRBD1. The trim removed 6 bases at V and 1 base at J, leaving 2 bases unmatched. CDR3 length equals 13 residues. The CDR3 here is CASRGQFQETQYF. The CDR3 nucleotides read TGTGCCAGCAGGGGACAGTTCCAAGAGACCCAGTACTTC.

The chain carries TRBV6-5 and TRBJ1-2; TRBD1 agrees at 9 bases. Trimming removed 4 bases from V and 7 bases from J; junction bases left unmatched: 10. The CDR3 has 15 residues. CDR1 MNHEY and CDR2 SVGAGI come from the germline V gene. CDR3 coding DNA: TGTGCCAGCAGTTTTAGAACAGGGGGCATCTTTGGCTACACCTTC. It encodes CASSFRTGGIFGYTF.

The J gene is TRBJ1-2, the V gene TRBV28, with a tentative D call TRBD1 (6 bases). CDR3 size: 15 residues. V lost 5 bases and J lost 5, with 18 bases in between. Germline V gene data show CDR1 as MDHEN and CDR2 as SYDVKM. Here the CDR3 reads CASSASGQRTYGYTF. CDR3 bases: TGTGCCAGCAGTGCCTCCGGACAGCGGACGTATGGCTACACCTTC.

The chain recombines TRBV15 with TRBJ1-1; D possibly corresponds to TRBD1 (5 bases). Germline-derived CDR1 and CDR2 are LNHNV and YYDKDF (reference sequence). This CDR3 is 14 amino acids long. V dropped 2 bases and J dropped 6 bases, with 13 bases sitting between them. The CDR3 nucleotides are TGTGCCACCAGCAGATCAGGGAAAGGTTCTGAAGCTTTCTTT. Amino acid sequence: CATSRSGKGSEAFF.

This clone turned up a few times. The chain is built from TRBV27 and TRBJ2-7; D is ambiguous. CDR1 is MNHEY and CDR2 is SMNVEV in the germline V gene (reference sequence). The CDR3 is 12 residues long. Trimming left V 3 bases short and J 2 bases short, with 5 bases between. Here the CDR3 reads CASSFDTYEQYF. In DNA, the CDR3 is TGTGCCAGCAGTTTTGACACCTACGAGCAGTACTTC.

A note on this clone: At one end, the junction sequence differs from germline, possibly due to a read error. Here the CDR3 DNA reads TGCGCCAGCAGCTTGGAAGGGACAGGGGCCGCGAGATTGTATTTT. It codes for CASSLEGTGAARLYF. J is TRBJ1-5 and V is TRBV5-1, with 10 bases lining up with TRBD1. The germline gives CDR1 SGHRS, CDR2 YFSETQ. The CDR3 has 15 residues.

V is TRBV6-1 and J is TRBJ2-1; D might be TRBD2 (6 bases). Between the trimmed V and J ends, which lost 2 bases and 3 bases, there was a span of 11 bases. The CDR3 is 15 amino acids. The germline V gene encodes CDR1 MNHNS and CDR2 SASEGT. CDR3 sequence reads: CASSETRGNYNEQFF. The CDR3 coding sequence is TGTGCCAGCAGTGAAACCCGGGGGAACTACAATGAGCAGTTCTTC.

The gene calls are TRBV19 and TRBJ2-3, with TRBD2 identical over 12 bases. Per germline, CDR1 LNHDA and CDR2 SQIVND (reference sequence). The CDR3 is 17 amino acids. J was trimmed by 0 bases and V by 5 bases; bases with no gene match: 6. The CDR3 reads CASSLAGGFGSTDTQYF. The CDR3 DNA sequence: TGTGCCAGTAGTCTAGCGGGAGGGTTCGGTAGCACAGATACGCAGTATTTT.

The chain links TRBV30 to TRBJ2-3; the D gene is possibly TRBD2 (6 bases). V gave up 3 bases and J gave up 1 base, with 14 bases separating them. Germline values: CDR1 GTSNPN, CDR2 SVGIG (reference sequence). The CDR3 is 15 amino acids. The CDR3 sequence is CAWSHVGGRTDTQYF. As DNA, the CDR3 is TGTGCCTGGAGCCACGTGGGGGGACGCACAGATACGCAGTATTTT.

The gene calls are TRBV18 and TRBJ2-7; TRBD2 agrees at 7 bases. CDR1 is KGHSH, CDR2 LQKENI, per germline. The V segment lost 6 bases and the J segment 4 bases; nucleotides outside the gene matches: 6. The CDR3 totals 13 residues. The chain's CDR3 is CASSLAESYEQYF. The CDR3 DNA follows: TGTGCCAGCTCCCTAGCGGAGAGTTACGAGCAGTACTTC.

This clone was observed a single time. The chain recombines TRBV7-9 with TRBJ2-3; 9 bases are shared with TRBD2. The germline CDR1 and CDR2 sequences are SEHNR and FQNEAQ (reference sequence). The length of the CDR3 is 15 residues. Trimming at V came to 4 bases and at J to 7 bases, leaving 9 bases not matched to a gene. CDR3 residues: CASSSGLAGRNTQYF. CDR3 coding DNA: TGTGCCAGCAGCTCCGGGCTAGCGGGGAGGAATACGCAGTATTTT.

This chain joins TRBV24-1 and TRBJ2-2; 8 bases align to TRBD2. The ends lost 4 bases at V and 3 bases at J; junction bases unmatched: 6. The CDR3 covers 16 residues. Germline V lookup: CDR1 KGHDR, CDR2 SFDVKD. CDR3 nucleotide sequence: TGTGCCACCAGTGACCCACGGGAGGGTTACACCGGGGAGCTGTTTTTT. Its protein product is CATSDPREGYTGELFF.

With respect to this clone: As the CDR3 is not closed by the conserved phenylalanine or tryptophan, this likely results from a read error. No DNA is shown, since the ends of the CDR3 on it are uncertain; the CDR3 is the one TCRdb lists. The genes are TRBV24-1 and TRBJ2-3; the table's TRBD2 call for D was not verified on the DNA. Including both end residues, the CDR3 is 9 amino acids long. The germline CDR1 and CDR2 sequences are KGHDR and SFDVKD. CDR3 loop: CATSDPNVR.

The chain recombines TRBV11-2 with TRBJ1-6; D gene ambiguous. CDR1 and CDR2 from the germline V gene are SGHAT and FQNNGV. The CDR3 loop spans 14 amino acids. Trimming took off 1 base at V and 8 bases at J, with 9 bases between the two ends. CDR3 amino acids: CASSLGGMDSPLHF. The CDR3 DNA sequence: TGTGCCAGCAGCTTAGGAGGGATGGATTCACCCCTCCACTTT.

The rearrangement uses TRBV30 and TRBJ2-1, with 9 bases lining up with TRBD2. The trim removed 0 bases at V and 6 bases at J, leaving 3 bases unmatched. The CDR3 is 14 residues long. The germline V gene encodes CDR1 GTSNPN and CDR2 SVGIG (reference sequence). Written as DNA, the CDR3 is TGTGCCTGGAGTGTCCGACTAGCGGCCAATGAGCAGTTCTTC. Encoded protein: CAWSVRLAANEQFF.

The chain carries TRBV6-5 and TRBJ1-3; TRBD1 might be the D (6 bases). From germline, CDR1 is MNHEY and CDR2 SVGAGI. CDR3 length equals 15 residues. V shed 6 bases and J shed 0 bases, with 12 bases lying between them. The CDR3, as DNA: TGTGCCAGCAGCCTCGGACAGAGCTCTGGAAACACCATATATTTT. Encoded protein: CASSLGQSSGNTIYF.

V gene TRBV24-1 combines with J gene TRBJ2-7; TRBD2 is a possible D gene (6 bases). The V end lost 3 bases, the J end lost 2 bases, and 10 bases lay between the germline ends. The germline CDR1 and CDR2 sequences are KGHDR and SFDVKD. The CDR3 is made up of 14 amino acids. CDR3: CATSDTSGPYEQYF. In DNA, the CDR3 is TGTGCCACCAGTGATACGAGCGGGCCCTACGAGCAGTACTTC.

The chain uses TRBV3-1 (or the pseudogene TRBV3-2) and TRBJ1-1, with D perhaps TRBD1 (6 bases). V was cut by 0 bases and J by 6 bases, with 11 bases left in between. The length of the CDR3 is 14 residues. The germline V gene has CDR1 LGHDT and CDR2 YNNKEL (reference sequence). The CDR3 nucleotides read TGTGCCAGCAGCCAAGAGCAGGGGCGGGCTGAAGCTTTCTTT. Protein: CASSQEQGRAEAFF.